One sample yielded the 21 T cell receptor beta chains listed below, sequenced in a study of T cells in Graves' hyperthyroidism and ophthalmopathy. Amplification targeted TCR beta CDR3 regions from RNA transcripts. Researchers ran a first-round RT-PCR on the TCR CDR3 using the HTBI primer set. TCRdb processed the multiplex PCR reads anew with MiXCR; each CDR3 protein has one entry. The sample has tens of thousands of distinct CDR3 sequences, around half seen once. The sequenced sample consisted of blood. The receptors here all came from a woman in her thirties or forties with Graves' ophthalmopathy.

This clonotype is medium-sized (0.01 to 0.1%) by share. The chain uses TRBV12-3 or TRBV12-4 and TRBJ2-2; the D gene is possibly TRBD2 (5 bases). V lost 6 bases and J 8 bases, leaving 10 bases between the germline ends. The CDR3 has 12 amino acids. CDR3 nucleotide sequence: TGTGCCAGCAGACGGACTGCGGGGGAGCTGTTTTTT. This translates into CASRRTAGELFF.

The sample holds many counts of this clonotype. The chain combines TRBV30 with TRBJ1-2; D is unresolved. From germline, CDR1 is GTSNPN and CDR2 SVGIG (reference sequence). Trimming stripped 0 bases from V and 4 bases from J, with 6 bases between. CDR3 length equals 12 residues. Here the CDR3 reads CAWSVESYGYTF. Written as DNA, the CDR3 is TGTGCCTGGAGTGTCGAAAGCTATGGCTACACCTTC.

This clonotype ranks as medium-sized. V and J are TRBV9 and TRBJ1-6; D perhaps matches TRBD1 (5 bases). Per germline, CDR1 SGDLS and CDR2 YYNGEE. The CDR3 length is 15 residues. Trimming left V 4 bases short and J 3 bases short, with 11 bases between. The CDR3 DNA is TGTGCCAGCAGCACCTCAGACAGCTATAATTCACCCCTCCACTTT. This codes for CASSTSDSYNSPLHF.

Concerning this clonotype itself: This could be a read error, since a much larger clone is one nucleotide away. The chain is built from TRBV3-1 and TRBJ1-1; no definite D call. The CDR3 consists of 14 residues. Trimming took 4 bases from V and 2 from J, leaving 11 bases between them. The V gene's germline CDR1 is LGHDT and CDR2 YNNKEL (reference sequence). CDR3 region: CASSPTSANTEAFF. The CDR3, as DNA: TGTGCCAGCAGCCCCACGTCGGCTAACACTGAAGCTTTCTTT. Together with reference TRBV3-1 and TRBJ1-1, the CDR3 gives the full variable domain: DTAVSQTPKYLVTQMGNDKSIKCEQNLGHDTMYWYKQDSKKFLKIMFSYNNKELIINETVPNRFSPKSPDKAHLNLHINSLELGDSAVYFCASSPTSANTEAFFGQGTRLTVV.

By proportion, this clonotype is medium-sized. The CDR3 nucleotides read TGTGCCATCAGTGAGAGCCCAGGCTATGGCTACACCTTC. Protein sequence: CAISESPGYGYTF. The V and J genes are TRBV10-3 and TRBJ1-2, with unresolved D. The CDR3 is 13 residues long. The V and J ends lost 2 bases and 4 bases respectively, with 8 bases between them. Germline assignment: CDR1 ENHRY and CDR2 SYGVKD.

The chain couples TRBV5-1 to TRBJ1-1; 7 positions match TRBD1. The J segment lost 7 bases and the V segment lost 9 bases, leaving 6 bases of the junction unmatched. CDR1 and CDR2 from the germline V gene are SGHRS and YFSETQ. The CDR3 is made up of 11 amino acids. The CDR3 protein is CANKGGGEAFF. In DNA form, the CDR3 reads TGCGCCAACAAAGGGGGCGGTGAAGCTTTCTTT.

The table lists this clonotype with many counts. The chain combines TRBV5-1 with TRBJ2-3; TRBD2 agrees at 10 bases. The CDR3 contains 16 residues. Germline loops: CDR1 SGHRS, CDR2 YFSETQ. Trimming removed 0 bases from V and 4 bases from J; junction bases left unmatched: 5. The CDR3 DNA reads as TGCGCCAGCAGCTTGGCGGGGACTAGCGTGGCAGATACGCAGTATTTT. This translates into CASSLAGTSVADTQYF.

This clonotype is categorized as medium-sized. The gene calls are TRBV29-1 and TRBJ1-4; possible D gene TRBD1, 5 bases. The CDR3 sequence is 13 residues long. Germline CDR1 and CDR2: SQVTM and ANQGSEA. The V and J ends lost 6 bases and 10 bases respectively, with 18 bases between them. The CDR3 spells CSVGHSESGKLFF. The DNA of the CDR3 is TGCAGCGTCGGACATTCGGAATCGGGAAAACTGTTTTTT. Looking up the rest from reference TRBV29-1 and TRBJ1-4 gives the full variable domain: SAVISQKPSRDICQRGTSLTIQCQVDSQVTMMFWYRQQPGQSLTLIATANQGSEATYESGFVIDKFPISRPNLTFSTLTVSNMSPEDSSIYLCSVGHSESGKLFFGSGTQLSVL.

The chain employs TRBV10-3 and TRBJ2-1; D not certain. The germline V gene has CDR1 ENHRY and CDR2 SYGVKD. Trimming removed 5 bases at V and 7 bases at J, with 6 bases between. The CDR3 contains 11 residues. DNA for the CDR3: TGTGCCATCAGTATTATGAATGAGCAGTTCTTC. Translated, it gives CAISIMNEQFF.

This clonotype was detected only a few times. This sequence joins TRBV29-1 and TRBJ2-1; D not resolved. Germline assignment: CDR1 SQVTM and CDR2 ANQGSEA. This CDR3 has 10 amino acids. V gave up 4 bases and J gave up 10 bases, with 8 bases separating them. In DNA, the CDR3 is TGCAGCGTTGGGACGGGCGAGCAGTTCTTC. Translated: CSVGTGEQFF.

In its sample, this clonotype is medium-sized (0.01 to 0.1%). The V and J genes are TRBV11-3 and TRBJ1-5, with unresolved D. This CDR3 contains 13 residues. V gave up 1 base and J gave up 4 bases, with 5 bases separating them. From germline, CDR1 is SGHNT and CDR2 YENEEA. The DNA of the CDR3 is TGTGCCAGCAGCTTAGTCCCTAATCAGCCCCAGCATTTT. The encoded protein is CASSLVPNQPQHF.

The chain is built from TRBV10-3 and TRBJ2-1, with D maybe TRBD1 (5 bases). The length of the CDR3 is 15 residues. With 5 bases removed from V and 0 bases from J, the gap between germline ends came to 11 bases. CDR1 ENHRY and CDR2 SYGVKD come from the germline V gene. The CDR3 is CAISPTDSSYNEQFF. CDR3 DNA sequence: TGTGCCATCAGTCCGACAGATTCCTCCTACAATGAGCAGTTCTTC.

In this sample, this clonotype is medium-sized. The chain employs TRBV7-2 and TRBJ1-5; D remains unclear. This CDR3 region has 15 residues. Germline CDR1 reads SGHTA; CDR2 reads FQGNSA. Deletions cut 0 bases from V and 0 bases from J, with 6 bases between. CDR3 protein: CASSLASYSNQPQHF. CDR3 coding DNA: TGTGCCAGCAGCTTAGCATCATATAGCAATCAGCCCCAGCATTTT.

This clonotype was seen repeatedly, ten times or more. J is TRBJ2-1 and V is TRBV5-5, with D tentatively TRBD2 (5 bases). Trimming pared 4 bases from V and 4 bases from J, leaving 9 bases between. The germline CDR1 and CDR2 sequences are SGHKS and YYEKEE (reference sequence). The CDR3 extends over 13 amino acids. The CDR3 spells CASSTEGYNEQFF. CDR3 nucleotides: TGTGCCAGCAGCACCGAGGGTTACAATGAGCAGTTCTTC.

This chain joins TRBV5-1 and TRBJ1-1; 7 nucleotides align to TRBD1. J lost 4 bases, V lost 0 bases, and 3 bases had no gene match. The CDR3 sequence is 14 residues long. CDR1 and CDR2 (germline): SGHRS, YFSETQ. CDR3: CASSLGTGGTEAFF. The CDR3 bases are TGCGCCAGCAGCTTGGGGACAGGCGGCACTGAAGCTTTCTTT.

J is TRBJ2-7 and V is TRBV9; tentative D call: TRBD1 (6 bases). Germline V lookup: CDR1 SGDLS, CDR2 YYNGEE. CDR3 length: 15 amino acids. Deletions cut 0 bases from V and 3 bases from J, with 13 bases between. CDR3 sequence (DNA): TGTGCCAGCAGCGTAGAAGCAGGGGTTATCTACGAGCAGTACTTC. As protein: CASSVEAGVIYEQYF.

This clonotype was counted between two and nine times. The chain has TRBV9 and TRBJ2-3; 13 bases map to TRBD2. The CDR3 contains 15 residues. CDR1 is SGDLS, CDR2 YYNGEE, per germline. J was trimmed by 4 bases and V by 3 bases; bases with no gene match: 2. CDR3 sequence: CASSGTSGSSDTQYF. The CDR3 DNA is TGTGCCAGCAGCGGGACTAGCGGGAGCTCAGATACGCAGTATTTT.

The chain couples TRBV7-2 to TRBJ2-1, with 10 bases lining up with TRBD1. CDR3 length equals 17 residues. Germline lookup yields CDR1 SGHTA and CDR2 FQGNSA. V dropped 6 bases and J dropped 4; count of bases not matched to a gene: 12. Here the CDR3 reads CASSFRTGGLYYNEQFF. DNA of the CDR3: TGTGCCAGCAGTTTTCGGACAGGGGGACTCTATTACAATGAGCAGTTCTTC.

The V call is TRBV2, the J call TRBJ2-1, with D perhaps matching TRBD1 (5 bases). The V end lost 0 bases, the J end lost 9 bases, and 15 bases lay between the germline ends. Germline values: CDR1 SNHLY, CDR2 FYNNEI. The CDR3 contains 15 residues. In DNA, the CDR3 is TGTGCCAGCAGTGAAGCGTCTGGCAGGGTCGGTGAGCAGTTCTTC. Amino acids: CASSEASGRVGEQFF.

This clonotype was detected once. The chain's CDR3 is CASSLTGSYEHF. Written as DNA, the CDR3 is TGTGCCAGCAGCTTAACGGGCAGCTACGAGCATTTT. This chain links TRBV7-2 with TRBJ1-5; D is unclear. Per germline, CDR1 SGHTA and CDR2 FQGNSA. Trimming took 2 bases from V and 14 from J, leaving 13 bases between them. CDR3 size: 12 residues. Filled out from reference TRBV7-2 and TRBJ1-5, the complete variable domain reads GAGVSQSPSNKVTEKGKDVELRCDPISGHTALYWYRQSLGQGLEFLIYFQGNSAPDKSGLPSDRFSAERTGGSVSTLTIQRTQQEDSAVYLCASSLTGSYEHFGDGTRLSIL.

This chain links TRBV10-1 with TRBJ1-6; D is ambiguous. The CDR3 extends over 13 amino acids. Germline-derived CDR1 and CDR2 are WNHNN and SYGVQD (reference sequence). V lost 3 bases and J 7 bases, leaving 7 bases between the germline ends. CDR3 region: CASSEFGNSPLHF. The CDR3 DNA reads TGCGCCAGCAGTGAATTTGGGAATTCACCCCTCCACTTT.